This TCR beta chain was profiled in a study of T cell responses to AZD1222 COVID-19 vaccine. The table came from immunoSEQ multiplex PCR; TCRdb's copy has only in-frame clones and leaves some out. The sample includes 150,000 to 180,000 clones, 90% to 95% of them seen just once. Regarding the study as a whole: Repertoire sampling happened only post peak T cell response. The donor group comprised mostly white British people and more females; the analysis possibly underestimated clonal diversity.

A note on this clone: The antigen remains undetermined. This specimen includes other DNA sequences encoding the same CDR3.

This receptor was identified in an adult who received the AZD1222 COVID-19 vaccine. The sample here was peripheral blood, taken 28 days after the second AZD1222 dose.

The CDR3 coding sequence is TGTGCCAGCAGCCTAGGACTAGCGGGATACAATGAGCAGTTCTTC. Protein: CASSLGLAGYNEQFF. The chain recombines TRBV28 with TRBJ2-1; 12 nucleotides match TRBD2. The trim removed 6 bases at V and 4 bases at J, leaving 4 bases unmatched. Germline-derived CDR1 and CDR2 are MDHEN and SYDVKM. This CDR3 region has 15 residues.